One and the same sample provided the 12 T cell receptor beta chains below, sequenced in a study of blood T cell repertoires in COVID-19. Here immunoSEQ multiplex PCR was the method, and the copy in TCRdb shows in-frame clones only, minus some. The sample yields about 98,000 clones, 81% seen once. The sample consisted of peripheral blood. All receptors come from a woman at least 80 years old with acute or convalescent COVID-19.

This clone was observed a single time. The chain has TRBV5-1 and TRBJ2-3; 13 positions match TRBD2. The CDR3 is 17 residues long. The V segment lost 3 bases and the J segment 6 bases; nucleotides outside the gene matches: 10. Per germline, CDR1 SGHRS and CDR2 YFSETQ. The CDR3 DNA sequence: TGCGCCAGCAGCTCGCTGACTAGCGGGGGGCTCACGGATACGCAGTATTTT. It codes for CASSSLTSGGLTDTQYF.

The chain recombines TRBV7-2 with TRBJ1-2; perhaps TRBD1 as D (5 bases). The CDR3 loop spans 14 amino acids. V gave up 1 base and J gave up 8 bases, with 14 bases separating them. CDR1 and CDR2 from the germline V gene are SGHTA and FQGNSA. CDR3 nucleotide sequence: TGTGCCAGCAGCTTAGTGACAGAAAGTTTCGGCTACACCTTC. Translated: CASSLVTESFGYTF.

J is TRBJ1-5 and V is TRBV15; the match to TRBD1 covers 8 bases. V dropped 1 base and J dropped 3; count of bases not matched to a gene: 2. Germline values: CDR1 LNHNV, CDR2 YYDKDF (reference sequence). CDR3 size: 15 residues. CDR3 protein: CATSRGQGNNQPQHF. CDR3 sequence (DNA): TGTGCCACCAGCAGAGGACAGGGGAACAATCAGCCCCAGCATTTT.

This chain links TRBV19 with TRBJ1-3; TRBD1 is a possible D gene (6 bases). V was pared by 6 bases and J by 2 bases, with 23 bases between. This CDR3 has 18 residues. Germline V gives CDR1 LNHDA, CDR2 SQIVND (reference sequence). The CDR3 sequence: CASRPSPIAGTTGNTIYF. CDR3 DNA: TGTGCCAGTAGACCCTCTCCCATAGCCGGGACAACTGGAAACACCATATATTTT.

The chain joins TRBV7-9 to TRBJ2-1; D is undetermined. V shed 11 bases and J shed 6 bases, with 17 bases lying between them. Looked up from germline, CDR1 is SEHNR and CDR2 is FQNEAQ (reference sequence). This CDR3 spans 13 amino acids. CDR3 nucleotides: TGTGCCGGCGGTGGTTGGATCTCCAATGAGCAGTTCTTC. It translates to CAGGGWISNEQFF. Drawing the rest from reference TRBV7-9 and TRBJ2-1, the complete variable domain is DTGVSQNPRHKITKRGQNVTFRCDPISEHNRLYWYRQTLGQGPEFLTYFQNEAQLEKSRLLSDRFSAERPKGSFSTLEIQRTEQGDSAMYLCAGGGWISNEQFFGPGTRLTVL.

Here the CDR3 reads CASSLPGREQYF. CDR3 sequence (DNA): TGTGCCAGCAGCTTGCCCGGGAGGGAGCAGTACTTC. This rearrangement joins TRBV5-4 to TRBJ2-7, with 7 nucleotides matching TRBD2. Germline CDR1 SGHNT, CDR2 YYREEE (reference sequence). The ends lost 1 base at V and 7 bases at J; junction bases unmatched: 2. This CDR3 region has 12 residues.

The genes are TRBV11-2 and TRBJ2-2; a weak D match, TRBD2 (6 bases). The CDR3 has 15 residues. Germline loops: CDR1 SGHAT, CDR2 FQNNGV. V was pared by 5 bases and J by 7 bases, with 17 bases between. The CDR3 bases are TGTGCCAGCAGCCTCTTGGGGGGTACGGTCGGGGAGCTGTTTTTT. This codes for CASSLLGGTVGELFF.

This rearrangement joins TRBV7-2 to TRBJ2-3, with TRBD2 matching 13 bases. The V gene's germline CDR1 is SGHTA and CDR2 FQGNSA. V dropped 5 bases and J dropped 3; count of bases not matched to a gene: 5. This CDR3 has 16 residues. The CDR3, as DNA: TGTGCCAGCAGCGCCCCACTAGCGGGGGGGACAGATACGCAGTATTTT. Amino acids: CASSAPLAGGTDTQYF.

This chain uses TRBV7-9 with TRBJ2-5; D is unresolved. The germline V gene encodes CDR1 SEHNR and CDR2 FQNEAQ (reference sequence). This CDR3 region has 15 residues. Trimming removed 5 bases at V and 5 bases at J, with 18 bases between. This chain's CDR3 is CASSRPTLRSETQYF. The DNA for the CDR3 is TGTGCCAGCAGCCGGCCGACCCTCAGGTCGGAGACCCAGTACTTC.

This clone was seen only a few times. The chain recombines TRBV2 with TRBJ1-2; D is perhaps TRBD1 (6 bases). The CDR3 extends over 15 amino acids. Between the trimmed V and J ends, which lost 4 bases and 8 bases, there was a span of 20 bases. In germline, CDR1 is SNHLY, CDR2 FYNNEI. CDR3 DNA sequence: TGTGCCAGCAGTGTTGACAGGTTGGGTCCCCTGGGCTACACCTTC. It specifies CASSVDRLGPLGYTF.

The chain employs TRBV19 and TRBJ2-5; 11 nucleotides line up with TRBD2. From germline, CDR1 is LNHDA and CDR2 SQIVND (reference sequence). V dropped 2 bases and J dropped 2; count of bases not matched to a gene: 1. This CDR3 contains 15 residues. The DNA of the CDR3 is TGTGCCAGTAGTATACTAGCGGGGGGACAAGAGACCCAGTACTTC. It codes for CASSILAGGQETQYF.

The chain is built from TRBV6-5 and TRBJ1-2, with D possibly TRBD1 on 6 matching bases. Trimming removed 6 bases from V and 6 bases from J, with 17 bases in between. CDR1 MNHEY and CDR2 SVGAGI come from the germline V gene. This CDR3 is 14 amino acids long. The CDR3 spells CASRRGSGRDGYTF. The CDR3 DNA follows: TGTGCCAGCAGGAGGGGGTCGGGGCGGGATGGCTACACCTTC.